This passage covers 11 T cell receptor beta chains from one sample sequenced in a study of cytomegalovirus exposure and HLA in healthy donors (dated by TCRdb to the late 2010s). Receptor amplification or capture employed the immunoSEQ multiplex PCR assay. The multiplex PCR relied on a mix of 60 forward primers for TCR Vbeta segments and 13 reverse primers for TCR Jbeta segments. TCRdb obtained this table from immuneACCESS and retained in-frame rearrangements with V and J assigned. These tables miss some clones; where compared with another copy, unresolved V genes account for less than half of the shortfall, and the remainder is unexplained. This sample comprises some 180,000 clones, roughly 68% of them detected only once. The top ten hold approximately 1.8% of the sample. The specimen was PBMCs. The receptors were gathered from a woman aged 25 to 39 in good health and CMV-seronegative.

The chain links TRBV29-1 to TRBJ2-7; 9 bases align to TRBD1. Per the germline V gene, CDR1 is SQVTM and CDR2 is ANQGSEA. The CDR3 has 15 residues. Trimming cost V 4 bases and J 2 bases; bases outside gene matches: 9. CDR3 sequence: CSVGGGTGTPYEQYF. As DNA, the CDR3 is TGCAGCGTTGGGGGGGGGACAGGGACCCCCTACGAGCAGTACTTC.

The rearrangement joins TRBV6-1 to TRBJ1-5; a weak D match, TRBD1 (5 bases). V was shortened by 6 bases and J by 4 bases, with 13 bases between the two germline ends. CDR3 length equals 14 residues. Germline-derived CDR1 and CDR2 are MNHNS and SASEGT. CDR3 sequence: CASRQTGENQPQHF. In nucleotides, the CDR3 is TGTGCCAGCAGACAAACAGGAGAGAATCAGCCCCAGCATTTT.

V is TRBV11-2 and J is TRBJ2-7, with 10 bases lining up with TRBD2. V was pared by 5 bases and J by 3 bases, with 7 bases of the junction left unmatched. Germline V CDR1 and CDR2: SGHAT, FQNNGV. The CDR3 has 15 residues. The CDR3: CASSLTSGNFYEQYF. The CDR3 nucleotides are TGTGCCAGCAGCCTTACTAGCGGGAATTTCTACGAGCAGTACTTC. Combining the CDR3 with reference TRBV11-2 and TRBJ2-7 gives the whole variable domain EAGVAQSPRYKIIEKRQSVAFWCNPISGHATLYWYQQILGQGPKLLIQFQNNGVVDDSQLPKDRFSAERLKGVDSTLKIQPAKLEDSAVYLCASSLTSGNFYEQYFGPGTRLTVT.

The chain is built from TRBV19 and TRBJ1-1, with 7 bases aligning to TRBD1. V trimming: 5 bases; J trimming: 10 bases; junction bases outside the gene matches: 13. Germline V lookup: CDR1 LNHDA, CDR2 SQIVND (reference sequence). The CDR3 sequence is 14 residues long. The CDR3 spells CASSYRGPGDPAFF. CDR3 DNA: TGTGCCAGTAGTTATAGGGGGCCGGGGGACCCAGCTTTCTTT. The full variable domain, in which reference TRBV19 and TRBJ1-1 provide the parts outside the CDR3, is DGGITQSPKYLFRKEGQNVTLSCEQNLNHDAMYWYRQDPGQGLRLIYYSQIVNDFQKGDIAEGYSVSREKKESFPLTVTSAQKNPTAFYLCASSYRGPGDPAFFGQGTRLTVV.

The rearrangement links TRBV9 to TRBJ2-5; tentative D call: TRBD2 (5 bases). V was cut by 0 bases and J by 1 base, with 10 bases left in between. The CDR3 covers 15 residues. Germline assignment: CDR1 SGDLS and CDR2 YYNGEE. CDR3: CASSVGLALQETQYF. The CDR3, as DNA: TGTGCCAGCAGCGTAGGGCTAGCCCTCCAAGAGACCCAGTACTTC.

The genes are TRBV7-2 and TRBJ1-2; a weak D match, TRBD1 (6 bases). Germline V gene sequence: CDR1 SGHTA, CDR2 FQGNSA. V was cut by 5 bases and J by 8 bases, with 15 bases left in between. The CDR3 consists of 13 residues. The CDR3 reads CASSPGTNRGYTF. CDR3 nucleotide sequence: TGTGCCAGCAGCCCAGGGACAAACCGGGGCTACACCTTC.

The J gene is TRBJ1-6, the V gene TRBV6-4; the D gene is possibly TRBD1 (5 bases). CDR3 length: 15 residues. The germline V gene has CDR1 MRHNA and CDR2 SNTAGT. V dropped 6 bases and J dropped 7 bases, with 16 bases sitting between them. CDR3 DNA sequence: TGTGCCAGCAGCCCCCTCGGGGGGTCGAATTCACCCCTCCACTTT. Protein sequence: CASSPLGGSNSPLHF.

Only a few counts were recorded for this clone. The chain has TRBV18 and TRBJ1-1; D ambiguous. This CDR3 contains 13 residues. Germline V CDR1 and CDR2: KGHSH, LQKENI. Trimming removed 1 base at V and 8 bases at J, with 11 bases between. The CDR3 loop reads CASSPQEVGEAFF. In DNA, the CDR3 is TGTGCCAGCTCACCACAAGAGGTTGGGGAAGCTTTCTTT.

The chain recombines TRBV28 with TRBJ2-7; 9 nucleotides align to TRBD1. This CDR3 has 14 residues. CDR1 and CDR2 (germline): MDHEN, SYDVKM. With 6 bases clipped from V and 2 bases from J, the junction kept 5 bases outside the gene matches. CDR3 bases: TGTGCCAGCAGCCCACAGGGGGCCCCCTACGAGCAGTACTTC. Translating gives CASSPQGAPYEQYF. Drawing the rest from reference TRBV28 and TRBJ2-7, the complete variable domain is DVKVTQSSRYLVKRTGEKVFLECVQDMDHENMFWYRQDPGLGLRLIYFSYDVKMKEKGDIPEGYSVSREKKERFSLILESASTNQTSMYLCASSPQGAPYEQYFGPGTRLTVT.

This clone appeared once. The chain is built from TRBV7-8 and TRBJ2-6, with D possibly being TRBD2 (7 bases). The CDR3 length is 19 residues. Germline-derived CDR1 and CDR2 are SGHVS and FQNEAQ. With 5 bases removed from V and 0 bases from J, the gap between germline ends came to 20 bases. The CDR3 sequence: CASSPRTGGKSSGANVLTF. CDR3 DNA sequence: TGTGCCAGCAGCCCCCGGACGGGGGGCAAAAGCTCTGGGGCCAACGTCCTGACTTTC.

This chain links TRBV18 with TRBJ1-4; D remains unclear. In germline, CDR1 is KGHSH, CDR2 LQKENI. The CDR3 is 13 amino acids. Between the trimmed V and J ends, which lost 3 bases and 5 bases, there was a span of 7 bases. This CDR3 reads CASSPRENEKLFF. The DNA for the CDR3 is TGTGCCAGCTCACCCCGGGAAAATGAAAAACTGTTTTTT.